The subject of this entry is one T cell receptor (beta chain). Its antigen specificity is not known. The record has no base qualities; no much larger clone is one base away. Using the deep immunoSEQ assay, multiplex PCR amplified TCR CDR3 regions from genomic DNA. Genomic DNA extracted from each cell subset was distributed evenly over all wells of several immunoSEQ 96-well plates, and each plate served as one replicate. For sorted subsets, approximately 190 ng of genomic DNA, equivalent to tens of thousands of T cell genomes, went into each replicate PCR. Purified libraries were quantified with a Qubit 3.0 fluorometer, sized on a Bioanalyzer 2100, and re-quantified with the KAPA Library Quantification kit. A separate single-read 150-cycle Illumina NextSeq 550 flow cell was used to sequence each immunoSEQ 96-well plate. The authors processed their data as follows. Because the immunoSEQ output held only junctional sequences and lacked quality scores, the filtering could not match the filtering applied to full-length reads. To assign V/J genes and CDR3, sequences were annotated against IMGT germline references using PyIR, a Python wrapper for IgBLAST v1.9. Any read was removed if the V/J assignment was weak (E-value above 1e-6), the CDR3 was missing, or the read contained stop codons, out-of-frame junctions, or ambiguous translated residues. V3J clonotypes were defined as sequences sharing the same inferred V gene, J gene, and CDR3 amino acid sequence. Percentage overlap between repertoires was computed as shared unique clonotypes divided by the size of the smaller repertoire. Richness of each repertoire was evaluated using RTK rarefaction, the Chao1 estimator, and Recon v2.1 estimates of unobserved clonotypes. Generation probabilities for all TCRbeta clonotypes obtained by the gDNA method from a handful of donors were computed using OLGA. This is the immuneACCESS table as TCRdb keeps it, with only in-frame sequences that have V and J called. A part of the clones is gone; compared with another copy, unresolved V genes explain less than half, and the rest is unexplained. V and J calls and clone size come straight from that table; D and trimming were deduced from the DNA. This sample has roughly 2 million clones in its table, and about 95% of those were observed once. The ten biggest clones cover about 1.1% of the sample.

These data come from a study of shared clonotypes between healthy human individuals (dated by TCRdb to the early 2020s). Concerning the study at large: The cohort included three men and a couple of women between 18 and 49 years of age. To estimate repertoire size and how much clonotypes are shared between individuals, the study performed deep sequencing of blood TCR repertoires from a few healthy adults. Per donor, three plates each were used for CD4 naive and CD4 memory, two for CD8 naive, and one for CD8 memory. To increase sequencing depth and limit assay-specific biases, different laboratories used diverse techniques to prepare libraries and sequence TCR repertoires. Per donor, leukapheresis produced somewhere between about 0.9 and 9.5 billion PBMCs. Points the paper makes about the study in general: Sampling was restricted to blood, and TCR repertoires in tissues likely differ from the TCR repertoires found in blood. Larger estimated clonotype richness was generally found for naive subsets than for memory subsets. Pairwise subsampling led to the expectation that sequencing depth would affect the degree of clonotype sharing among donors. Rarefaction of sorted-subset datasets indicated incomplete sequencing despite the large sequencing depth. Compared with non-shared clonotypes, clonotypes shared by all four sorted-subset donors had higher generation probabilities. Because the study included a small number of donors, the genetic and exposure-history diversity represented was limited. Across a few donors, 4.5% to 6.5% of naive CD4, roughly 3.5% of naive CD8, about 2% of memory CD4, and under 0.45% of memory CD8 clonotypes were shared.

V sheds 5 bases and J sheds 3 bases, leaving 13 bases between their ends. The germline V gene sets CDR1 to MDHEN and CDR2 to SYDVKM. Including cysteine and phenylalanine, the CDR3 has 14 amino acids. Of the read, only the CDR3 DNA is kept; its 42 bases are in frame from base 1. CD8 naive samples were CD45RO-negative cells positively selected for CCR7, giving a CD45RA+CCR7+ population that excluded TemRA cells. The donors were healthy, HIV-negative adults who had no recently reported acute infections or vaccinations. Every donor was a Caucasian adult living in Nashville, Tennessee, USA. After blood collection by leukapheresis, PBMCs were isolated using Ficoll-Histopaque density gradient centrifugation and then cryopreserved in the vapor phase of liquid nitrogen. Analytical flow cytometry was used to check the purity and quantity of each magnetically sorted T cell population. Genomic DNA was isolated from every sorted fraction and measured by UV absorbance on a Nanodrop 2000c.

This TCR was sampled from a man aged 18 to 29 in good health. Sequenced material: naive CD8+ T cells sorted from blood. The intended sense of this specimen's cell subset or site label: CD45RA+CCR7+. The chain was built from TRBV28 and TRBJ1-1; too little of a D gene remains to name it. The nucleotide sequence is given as TGTGCCAGCAGTGGGTTGTACGGAGACACTGAAGCTTTCTTT. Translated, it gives CASSGLYGDTEAFF.